The clone carrying this TCR beta chain was seen only a few times. The data were taken from a study of T cells in Graves' hyperthyroidism and ophthalmopathy. Germline V gene lookup returns CDR1 KGHDR and CDR2 SFDVKD. CDR3 length: 15 residues. Trimming took 4 bases from V and 5 from J; bases not matched to a gene: 4. A lack of ophthalmopathy progression within 18 months defined stable Graves' hyperthyroidism. From RNA transcripts, TCR beta CDR3 regions were amplified. Carried out on the TCR CDR3, a first-round RT-PCR used the HTBI primer set. One entry per CDR3 protein results from TCRdb running MiXCR on the multiplex PCR reads. Of 500,000 to 750,000 distinct CDR3 sequences in the sample, approximately 15% are singletons; the top ten hold 7.3%.

The V call is TRBV24-1, the J call TRBJ1-4; 9 bases fit TRBD1. The TCR comes from a woman younger than 45 with Graves' hyperthyroidism. The sequencing input was blood. In DNA form, the CDR3 reads TGTGCCACCAGTGACGCCGGGACAGGGAATGAAAAACTGTTTTTT. This codes for CATSDAGTGNEKLFF.